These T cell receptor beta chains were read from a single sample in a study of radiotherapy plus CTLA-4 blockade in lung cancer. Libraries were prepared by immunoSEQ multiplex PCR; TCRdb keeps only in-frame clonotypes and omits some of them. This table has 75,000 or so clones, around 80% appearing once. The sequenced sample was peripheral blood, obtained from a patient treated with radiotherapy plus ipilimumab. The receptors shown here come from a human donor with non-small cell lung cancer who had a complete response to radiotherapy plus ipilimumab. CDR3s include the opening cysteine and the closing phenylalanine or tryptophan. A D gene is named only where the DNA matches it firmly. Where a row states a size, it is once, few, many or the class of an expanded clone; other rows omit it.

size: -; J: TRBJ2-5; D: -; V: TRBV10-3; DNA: TGTGCCATCAGGGGTAGCTTGAGTGGGGAGACCCAGTACTTC; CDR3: CAIRGSLSGETQYF
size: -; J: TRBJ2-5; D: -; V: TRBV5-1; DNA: TGCGCCAGCAGTCAGTCGACAGAAGAGACCCAGTACTTC; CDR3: CASSQSTEETQYF
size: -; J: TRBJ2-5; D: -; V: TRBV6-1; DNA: TGTGCCAGCAGTGAATCAAGGCGCCAAGAGACCCAGTACTTC; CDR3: CASSESRRQETQYF
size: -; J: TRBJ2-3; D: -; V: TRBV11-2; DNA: TGTGCCAGCAGCTTAGGGTTACGGGGCCTTAGCACAGATACGCAGTATTTT; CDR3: CASSLGLRGLSTDTQYF
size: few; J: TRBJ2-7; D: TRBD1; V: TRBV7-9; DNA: TGTGCCAGCAGCTTAGGGGACAGCTATACCGGGGAGCAGTACTTC; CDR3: CASSLGDSYTGEQYF
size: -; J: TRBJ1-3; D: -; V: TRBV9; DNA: TGTGCCAGCAGCGTAGTTCACGGGGGATCCGGAAACACCATATATTTT; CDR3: CASSVVHGGSGNTIYF
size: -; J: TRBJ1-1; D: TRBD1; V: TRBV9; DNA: TGTGCCAGCGGGGGACAGGGATACACTGAAGCTTTCTTT; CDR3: CASGGQGYTEAFF
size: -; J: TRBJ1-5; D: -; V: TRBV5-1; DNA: TGCGCCAGCAGCTCCGGGACCGAACACCAGCCCCAGCATTTT; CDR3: CASSSGTEHQPQHF
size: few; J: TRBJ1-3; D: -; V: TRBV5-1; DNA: TGCGCCAGCAGCGTGACAGCTTCTGGAAACACCATATATTTT; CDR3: CASSVTASGNTIYF
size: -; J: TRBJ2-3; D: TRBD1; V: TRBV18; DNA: TGTGCCAGCTCAATACAGGGGGCGCGGGGCACAGATACGCAGTATTTT; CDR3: CASSIQGARGTDTQYF
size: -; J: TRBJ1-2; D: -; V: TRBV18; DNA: TGTGCCAGCTCACCATCGCCAGGGAGCGACTATGGCTACACCTTC; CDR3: CASSPSPGSDYGYTF
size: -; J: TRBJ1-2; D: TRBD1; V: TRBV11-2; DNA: TGTGCCAGCCGACGGACAGGGGCGGGCTATGGCTACACCTTC; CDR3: CASRRTGAGYGYTF
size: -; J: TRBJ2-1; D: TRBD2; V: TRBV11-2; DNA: TGTGCCAGCGTAGCGGGGGGGCGTTCCTACAATGAGCAGTTCTTC; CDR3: CASVAGGRSYNEQFF
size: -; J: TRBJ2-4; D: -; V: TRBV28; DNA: TGTGCCAGCACCGTGACAGCTCTAGCCAAAAACATTCAGTACTTC; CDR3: CASTVTALAKNIQYF
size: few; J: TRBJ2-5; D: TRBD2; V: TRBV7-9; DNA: TGTGCCAGCAGCCAATCTAGCGGGGCAGAGACCCAGTACTTC; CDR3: CASSQSSGAETQYF
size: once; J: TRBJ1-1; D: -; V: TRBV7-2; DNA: TGTGCCAGCAGCTTACTAGGGGGGACTGAAGCTTTCTTT; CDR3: CASSLLGGTEAFF
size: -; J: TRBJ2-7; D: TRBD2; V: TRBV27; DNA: TGTGCCAGCAGTAGGGGACTAGCGGGGTTAACGGGGGAGCAGTACTTC; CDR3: CASSRGLAGLTGEQYF
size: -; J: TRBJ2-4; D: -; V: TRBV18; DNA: TGTGCCAGCTCACCACCGGGACTGGATAAAAACATTCAGTACTTC; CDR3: CASSPPGLDKNIQYF
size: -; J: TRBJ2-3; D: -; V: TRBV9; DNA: TGTGCCAGCAGCGTAGACGTGGGGGGGCCCTCAGATACGCAGTATTTT; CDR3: CASSVDVGGPSDTQYF
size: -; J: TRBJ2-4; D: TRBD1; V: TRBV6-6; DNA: TGTGCCAGCAGTCTTAAGACAGGGGCTGACAAAAACATTCAGTACTTC; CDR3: CASSLKTGADKNIQYF
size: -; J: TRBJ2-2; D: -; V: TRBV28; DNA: TGTGCCACCAGAACGAACACCGGGGAGCTGTTTTTT; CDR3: CATRTNTGELFF
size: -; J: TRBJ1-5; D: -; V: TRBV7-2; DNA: TGTGCCAGCAGCATGGAAGCTAGCAATCAGCCCCAGCATTTT; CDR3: CASSMEASNQPQHF
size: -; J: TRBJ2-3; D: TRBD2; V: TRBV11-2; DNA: TGTGCCAGCAGCTTGGGTTATAGCGGGGGGCCGGGAGATACGCAGTATTTT; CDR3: CASSLGYSGGPGDTQYF
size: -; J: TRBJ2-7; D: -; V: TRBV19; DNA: TGTGCCAGTAAACCCGCGGGGAGCCACTACGAGCAGTACTTC; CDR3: CASKPAGSHYEQYF
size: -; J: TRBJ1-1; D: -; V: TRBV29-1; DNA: TGCAGCGTTGAAGTGGCCAGAGACACTGAAGCTTTCTTT; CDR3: CSVEVARDTEAFF
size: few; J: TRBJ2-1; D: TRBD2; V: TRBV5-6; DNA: TGTGCCAGCAGCTCGGGGGGGTACAATGAGCAGTTCTTC; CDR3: CASSSGGYNEQFF
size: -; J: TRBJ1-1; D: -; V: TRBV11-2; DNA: TGTGCCAGCAGCCCAATCCCTTCTGGGAACACTGAAGCTTTCTTT; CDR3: CASSPIPSGNTEAFF
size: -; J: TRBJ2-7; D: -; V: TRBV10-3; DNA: TGTGCCATCAGGGGCAGGGATGACTACGAGCAGTACTTC; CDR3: CAIRGRDDYEQYF
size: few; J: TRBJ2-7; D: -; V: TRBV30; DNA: TGTGCCTTGTGGGACGGGGCCTCCTACGAGCAGTACTTC; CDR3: CALWDGASYEQYF
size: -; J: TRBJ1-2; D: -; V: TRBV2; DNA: TGTGCCAGCAGGATTCAGACAGCTAACTATGGCTACACCTTC; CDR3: CASRIQTANYGYTF
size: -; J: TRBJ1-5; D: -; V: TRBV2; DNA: TGTGCCAGCAGCAGACAGGAAAGGAATCAGCCCCAGCATTTT; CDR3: CASSRQERNQPQHF